Listed below are T cell receptor beta chains from one sample, sequenced in a study of T cell repertoires in ileal Crohn's disease. Sequenced by immunoSEQ multiplex PCR; TCRdb stores in-frame clones only, minus some. This sample has some 16,000 clones; roughly nine tenths occur once, and the top ten carry around 7.1%. The source material was ileal tissue. The receptors stem from an adult with Crohn's disease. The CDR3 runs from the conserved cysteine through the conserved F or W. Fields, in order: V gene, D gene, J gene, clone size, CDR3 DNA, CDR3 protein. A D gene is named only where the DNA matches it firmly. The size entry is marked missing in some rows and otherwise reads once, few, many or a size class.

>TRBV28|NA|TRBJ1-2|NA
TGTGCCAGCATGAACGTTCCCAAGGCCTATGGCTACACCTTC
CASMNVPKAYGYTF
>TRBV27|NA|TRBJ2-3|NA
TGTGCCAGCAGTTTATTCGGGGGCGTAGTGCCAGATACGCAGTATTTT
CASSLFGGVVPDTQYF
>TRBV18|NA|TRBJ2-3|NA
TGTGCCAGCTCACCAGTCGGGCACGTACGCACAGATACGCAGTATTTT
CASSPVGHVRTDTQYF
>TRBV7-8|TRBD1|TRBJ1-3|NA
TGTGCCAGCAGCAGCACCGGGACAGGGGACCGTTTTCCTGGAAACACCATATATTTT
CASSSTGTGDRFPGNTIYF
>TRBV5-6|NA|TRBJ1-6|NA
TGTGCCAGCAGCTCCGACAGCTCCTATAATTCACCCCTCCACTTT
CASSSDSSYNSPLHF
>TRBV5-1|TRBD1|TRBJ2-1|few
TGCGCCAGCAGCTTGGTGACAGGGATTTTCAATGAGCAGTTCTTC
CASSLVTGIFNEQFF
>TRBV9|NA|TRBJ2-2|NA
TGTGCCAGCAGCGTATTTAGTGACTCGAACACCGGGGAGCTGTTTTTT
CASSVFSDSNTGELFF
>TRBV7-7|NA|TRBJ2-2|NA
TGTGCTAGCAGCTTAGCGCCTCGTGGGGCTACCGGGGAGCTGTTTTTT
CASSLAPRGATGELFF
>TRBV5-1|NA|TRBJ2-5|NA
TGCGCCAGCAGCTTGGCGGCCCCGCTCCTGGTCCAGTACTTC
CASSLAAPLLVQYF
>TRBV5-4|TRBD2|TRBJ2-1|NA
TGTGCCAGCAGACCGGCTACCGGACTAGCTCAGGAGCAGTTCTTC
CASRPATGLAQEQFF
>TRBV28|NA|TRBJ2-2|NA
TGTGCCAGCAGACCTCTGGGGACGGGGAATACCGGGGAGCTGTTTTTT
CASRPLGTGNTGELFF
>TRBV15|NA|TRBJ2-7|few
TGTGCCACCAGCAGAGATCGAGCAGGGAACGAGCAGTACTTC
CATSRDRAGNEQYF
>TRBV6-6|NA|TRBJ2-1|NA
TGTGCCAGCAGTTACTCAAGGACTCTCTACAATGAGCAGTTCTTC
CASSYSRTLYNEQFF
>TRBV7-2|TRBD1|TRBJ2-7|NA
TGTGCCAGCAGCCCCGGACAGGGCTACGAGCAGTACTTC
CASSPGQGYEQYF
>TRBV7-3|NA|TRBJ2-3|NA
TGTGCCAGCAGCTCCCCGCCTGGGGCGCAGTATTTT
CASSSPPGAQYF
>TRBV5-1|NA|TRBJ2-5|NA
TGCGCCAGCAGCCTGCCCAGTCTTCGCGGGTCTGAAGAGACCCAGTACTTC
CASSLPSLRGSEETQYF
>TRBV19|NA|TRBJ1-1|NA
TGTGCCAGTAGTACAGGGCCCGTCCTAGTCGTAGACGGATTGAACACTGAAGCTTTCTTT
CASSTGPVLVVDGLNTEAFF
>TRBV6-1|NA|TRBJ1-5|NA
TGTGCCAGCAGTGAATCGCACAGGGTGGCCCAGCATTTT
CASSESHRVAQHF
>TRBV5-1|NA|TRBJ1-1|NA
TGCGCCAGCCGATTTACCGGGAACACTGAAGCTTTCTTT
CASRFTGNTEAFF
>TRBV30|NA|TRBJ1-2|once
TGTGCCCGCGGGACCTCAACGAGCTATGGCTACACCTTC
CARGTSTSYGYTF
>TRBV7-3|TRBD1|TRBJ1-1|once
TGTGCCAGCAGCCCTGGACAGGGACTTGAAGCTTTCTTT
CASSPGQGLEAFF
>TRBV15|NA|TRBJ2-1|NA
TGTGCCACCAGCAGAATATACCAGAGTGTGGGGGAGCAGTTCTTC
CATSRIYQSVGEQFF
>TRBV11-3|NA|TRBJ1-4|once
TGTGCCAGCAGCTTACTCCAGAGGACTAATGAAAAACTGTTTTTT
CASSLLQRTNEKLFF
>TRBV29-1|NA|TRBJ1-3|NA
TGCAGCGTTGAAGATTTCGATGGTCGAAACACCATATATTTT
CSVEDFDGRNTIYF
>TRBV2|NA|TRBJ1-2|once
TGTGCCAGCACCGACAGGATGAATGGCTACACCTTC
CASTDRMNGYTF
>TRBV6-6|NA|TRBJ1-3|NA
TGTGCCAGCACCCTAGCAACAGGGAGCAGAAACACCATATATTTT
CASTLATGSRNTIYF
>TRBV7-2|TRBD2|TRBJ2-7|NA
TGTGCCAGCAGCCCGACTAGCGGAGCTCACTACGAGCAGTACTTC
CASSPTSGAHYEQYF
>TRBV4-2|NA|TRBJ2-3|NA
TGTGCCAGCAGCCTCATCCGGGGGTCTAGCACAGATACGCAGTATTTT
CASSLIRGSSTDTQYF
>TRBV5-1|NA|TRBJ1-2|NA
TGCGCCAGCAGCTGGGACATTTTAAACCTCTATGGCTACACCTTC
CASSWDILNLYGYTF
>TRBV2|NA|TRBJ2-7|NA
TGTGCCAGCAGTGAAGCGGAGTTTAAGGTGAACGAGCAGTACTTC
CASSEAEFKVNEQYF
>TRBV28|NA|TRBJ1-6|NA
TGTGCCAGCAGGTTACCCAAGAGGGGTTCAGGGTATAATTCACCCCTCCACTTT
CASRLPKRGSGYNSPLHF
>TRBV2|TRBD1|TRBJ1-1|NA
TGTGCCAGCACTGGACAGGGGAGCCGTCGGGCTGAAGCTTTCTTT
CASTGQGSRRAEAFF
>TRBV19|NA|TRBJ2-3|NA
TGTGCCAGTAGTACGAAGGGCCGCCGCTATAATCAAGATACGCAGTATTTT
CASSTKGRRYNQDTQYF
>TRBV29-1|TRBD1|TRBJ1-2|NA
TGCAGCGCGGGGACAGACTATGGCTACACCTTC
CSAGTDYGYTF
>TRBV6-5|NA|TRBJ2-7|NA
TGTGCCAGCAGTTACGCAGGGTTCTCACCCTACGAGCAGTACTTC
CASSYAGFSPYEQYF
>TRBV7-6|NA|TRBJ2-3|NA
TGTGCCAGCAGCTCCACGGGAGTCAACAAAGGAGATACGCAGTATTTT
CASSSTGVNKGDTQYF
>TRBV7-2|TRBD1|TRBJ1-2|NA
TGTGCCAGCAGCTTACACCCCGGGACAGGGACCTCTGGCTACACCTTC
CASSLHPGTGTSGYTF
>TRBV2|NA|TRBJ2-3|NA
TGTGCCAGCAGTGTGGGGTCGGACCCCTACTACCGCACAGATACGCAGTATTTT
CASSVGSDPYYRTDTQYF
>TRBV5-4|NA|TRBJ2-1|NA
TGTGCCAGCAGCCCGGCCGGGACACCCTACAATGAGCAGTTCTTC
CASSPAGTPYNEQFF
>TRBV15|NA|TRBJ1-1|NA
TGTGCCACCAGCAGGATGAACACTGAAGCTTTCTTT
CATSRMNTEAFF
>TRBV7-2|TRBD1|TRBJ1-1|NA
TGTGCCAGCAGGTCAGGGGGCGCAGGCCCTGGGGCTTTCTTT
CASRSGGAGPGAFF
>TRBV9|NA|TRBJ2-5|NA
TGTGCCAGCAGCCCCACTGGCCGAAAGGAAGAGACCCAGTACTTC
CASSPTGRKEETQYF
>TRBV7-2|NA|TRBJ1-3|NA
TGTGCCAGCAGCTTAGCCGGAGGGACCTCTGGAAACACCATATATTTT
CASSLAGGTSGNTIYF
>TRBV28|TRBD1|TRBJ1-4|NA
TGTGCCAGCATTTCAACAGGGGATGAAAAACTGTTTTTT
CASISTGDEKLFF
>TRBV6-6|NA|TRBJ1-4|NA
TGTGCCGCCCGGGGGATTGGGGGGACTAATGAAAAACTGTTTTTT
CAARGIGGTNEKLFF
>TRBV5-6|TRBD2|TRBJ2-1|NA
TGTGCCAGCAGCCCGGGACTAGTCTACAATGAGCAGTTCTTC
CASSPGLVYNEQFF
>TRBV2|NA|TRBJ2-1|NA
TGTGCCAGCAGGGGGGACTACAATGAGCAGTTCTTC
CASRGDYNEQFF